This T cell receptor (beta chain) was identified during a study of T cell responses to AZD1222 COVID-19 vaccine. The germline gives CDR1 MNHNS, CDR2 SASEGT. The CDR3 runs 16 residues. The ends lost 3 bases at V and 2 bases at J; junction bases unmatched: 5. The repertoire was sequenced with immunoSEQ multiplex PCR; TCRdb's copy has only in-frame clones and lacks some. The sample has about 150,000 clones, 75% to 95% seen once. Study-level results: Following two doses of AZD1222, Spike-specific TCR breadth and depth rose. White British ancestry dominated among donors, who included more females, and clonal diversity was possibly underestimated.

As concerns this clone: Its specificity is unknown.

Researchers grouped second doses given at about 4 or about 12 weeks into one pool. The TCR comes from an adult who received the AZD1222 COVID-19 vaccine. Sequenced material: peripheral blood, taken 28 days after the second AZD1222 dose. The chain employs TRBV6-1 and TRBJ1-5; 9 bases are shared with TRBD1. The CDR3 loop reads CASSDPQGAGNQPQHF. CDR3 coding DNA: TGTGCCAGCAGTGACCCACAGGGGGCAGGCAATCAGCCCCAGCATTTT.